The 21 T cell receptor beta chains presented below share a single source sample, sequenced in a study of a mutant IDH1 vaccine in newly diagnosed glioma. Time point given: week 5, during vaccination. Alongside topical imiquimod, each dose of vaccine comprised 300 ug of mutant IDH1 20-mer peptide. What these receptors recognize is not known. Generated by immunoSEQ multiplex PCR, the TCRdb table keeps only in-frame clones and is missing some. The table records 9,500 to 12,000 clones, roughly 84% of them present only once. This specimen consisted of PBMCs, obtained from a glioma patient whose treatment included an IDH1 peptide vaccine. The receptors originated from a woman in her thirties or forties with glioma. Some clones in this sample may be carry-over from other donors' samples.

The chain combines TRBV5-1 with TRBJ2-5; D ambiguous. In germline, CDR1 is SGHRS, CDR2 YFSETQ. This CDR3 spans 13 amino acids. Trimming left V 0 bases short and J 1 base short, with 4 bases between. The CDR3 coding sequence is TGCGCCAGCAGCTTGGATGTCCAAGAGACCCAGTACTTC. Translation: CASSLDVQETQYF.

The chain couples TRBV19 to TRBJ1-2, with D maybe TRBD1 (5 bases). The V gene's germline CDR1 is LNHDA and CDR2 SQIVND (reference sequence). The CDR3 runs 17 residues. The V end lost 1 base, the J end lost 4 bases, and 19 bases lay between the germline ends. CDR3 bases: TGTGCCAGTAGTATAGTGGATCGGGGGGTATTTGGCTATGGCTACACCTTC. The encoded protein is CASSIVDRGVFGYGYTF.

The rearrangement uses TRBV6-5 and TRBJ1-4, with 7 positions matching TRBD1. The CDR3 loop spans 14 amino acids. Trimming took 4 bases from V and 7 from J; bases not matched to a gene: 6. CDR1 is MNHEY and CDR2 is SVGAGI in the germline V gene. The CDR3 DNA follows: TGTGCCAGCAGTTTTCGGCAGGGGGGTGAAAAACTGTTTTTT. This gives the protein CASSFRQGGEKLFF.

V and J are TRBV6-1 and TRBJ2-6, with a possible D match to TRBD1 (5 bases). With 6 bases removed from V and 2 bases from J, the gap between germline ends came to 8 bases. Per the germline V gene, CDR1 is MNHNS and CDR2 is SASEGT. The CDR3 loop spans 14 amino acids. In nucleotides, the CDR3 is TGTGCCAGCAGCCAGGGTCCTGGGGCCAACGTCCTGACTTTC. Translated: CASSQGPGANVLTF.

The chain carries TRBV2 and TRBJ1-1; 7 bases align to TRBD1. The length of the CDR3 is 14 residues. Germline V gene sequence: CDR1 SNHLY, CDR2 FYNNEI. V lost 5 bases to trimming and J lost 0 bases; unmatched junction nucleotides: 3. CDR3 coding DNA: TGTGCCAGCAGTCGTGACAGGGTGAACACTGAAGCTTTCTTT. Its translation is CASSRDRVNTEAFF. Full variable domain (remainder filled in from reference TRBV2 and TRBJ1-1): EPEVTQTPSHQVTQMGQEVILRCVPISNHLYFYWYRQILGQKVEFLVSFYNNEISEKSEIFDDQFSVERPDGSNFTLKIRSTKLEDSAMYFCASSRDRVNTEAFFGQGTRLTVV.

V and J are TRBV5-6 and TRBJ2-3; 11 bases are a match to TRBD2. The germline V gene encodes CDR1 SGHDT and CDR2 YYEEEE. V shed 4 bases and J 6 bases; nucleotides not matched to a gene: 7. The CDR3 is made up of 15 amino acids. Written as DNA, the CDR3 is TGTGCCAGCAGCCCTACTAGCGGGAGTTGGGATACGCAGTATTTT. Translation gives CASSPTSGSWDTQYF.

The DNA for the CDR3 is TGTGCCAGCAGTGAAGGAGGGTTTGGAAACACCATATATTTT. The encoded protein is CASSEGGFGNTIYF. This chain connects TRBV6-1 to TRBJ1-3; D unresolved. Between the trimmed V and J ends, which lost 1 base and 3 bases, there was a span of 7 bases. Germline V CDR1 and CDR2: MNHNS, SASEGT. The CDR3 runs to 14 residues.

V gene TRBV29-1 combines with J gene TRBJ2-7, with 7 bases matching TRBD2. Germline values: CDR1 SQVTM, CDR2 ANQGSEA. V shed 5 bases and J 1 base; nucleotides not matched to a gene: 11. This CDR3 has 15 amino acids. In nucleotides, the CDR3 is TGCAGCGTTTCGAAGGGGACTACCGCTTCCTACGAGCAGTACTTC. Translating it yields CSVSKGTTASYEQYF.

This chain joins TRBV6-4 and TRBJ2-2; 9 bases match TRBD2. The CDR3 contains 16 residues. V lost 3 bases and J lost 4; bases outside the gene matches: 6. The germline V gene encodes CDR1 MRHNA and CDR2 SNTAGT. The DNA of the CDR3 is TGTGCCAGCAGTGAAGACGCGGGGGGGGCCACCGGGGAGCTGTTTTTT. Translating gives CASSEDAGGATGELFF.

The J gene is TRBJ1-5, the V gene TRBV29-1; perhaps TRBD1 as D (5 bases). CDR3 length equals 13 residues. CDR1 SQVTM and CDR2 ANQGSEA come from the germline V gene. V was clipped by 7 bases and J by 4 bases, with 14 bases between them. This CDR3 is CSGGDGNNQPQHF. DNA of the CDR3: TGCAGCGGAGGGGACGGTAATAATCAGCCCCAGCATTTT.

The chain links TRBV18 to TRBJ2-1; 12 bases match TRBD1. V shed 6 bases, J shed 7 bases, and the junction held 7 bases outside the gene matches. Germline CDR1 reads KGHSH; CDR2 reads LQKENI. This CDR3 comprises 15 residues. The CDR3 region is CASSSPGQGANEQFF. The CDR3 DNA is TGTGCCAGCTCCTCACCGGGACAGGGGGCGAATGAGCAGTTCTTC. Looking up the rest from reference TRBV18 and TRBJ2-1 gives the full variable domain: NAGVMQNPRHLVRRRGQEARLRCSPMKGHSHVYWYRQLPEEGLKFMVYLQKENIIDESGMPKERFSAEFPKEGPSILRIQQVVRGDSAAYFCASSSPGQGANEQFFGPGTRLTVL.

The chain recombines TRBV7-2 with TRBJ2-3; the match to TRBD2 covers 7 bases. The CDR3 covers 15 residues. V gave up 2 bases and J gave up 0 bases; unmatched junction bases: 2. Germline V gene data show CDR1 as SGHTA and CDR2 as FQGNSA. In nucleotides, the CDR3 is TGTGCCAGCAGCTTACTAGCGGTGAGCACAGATACGCAGTATTTT. Translation gives CASSLLAVSTDTQYF.

This sequence joins TRBV7-6 and TRBJ2-1; 7 positions agree with TRBD1. V lost 4 bases and J lost 9; bases outside the gene matches: 12. Germline lookup yields CDR1 SGHVS and CDR2 FNYEAQ. The length of the CDR3 is 15 residues. CDR3: CASSSYRGPGSEQFF. Written as DNA, the CDR3 is TGTGCCAGCAGCTCATACAGGGGCCCGGGGAGTGAGCAGTTCTTC.

The rearrangement joins TRBV7-9 to TRBJ1-1; D is uncertain. The V gene lost 5 bases and the J gene lost 5 bases, with 18 bases spanning the gap. The CDR3 totals 15 residues. CDR1 SEHNR and CDR2 FQNEAQ come from the germline V gene (reference sequence). The CDR3 DNA follows: TGTGCCAGCAGCCCCTTGGATCTCTCGGGTACTGAAGCTTTCTTT. The encoded protein is CASSPLDLSGTEAFF.

The CDR3 loop reads CASSSGTSGIDEQFF. Here the CDR3 DNA reads TGTGCCAGCAGTTCCGGGACTAGCGGGATTGATGAGCAGTTCTTC. This rearrangement joins TRBV7-2 to TRBJ2-1, with 13 bases matching TRBD2. The CDR3 extends over 15 amino acids. With 6 bases clipped from V and 8 bases from J, the junction kept 7 bases outside the gene matches. Germline V CDR1 and CDR2: SGHTA, FQGNSA.

The chain uses TRBV2 and TRBJ1-1; 7 positions match TRBD1. Germline lookup yields CDR1 SNHLY and CDR2 FYNNEI. V lost 6 bases and J lost 4; bases outside the gene matches: 8. The CDR3 is 14 residues long. The CDR3 spells CASSYQGVGTEAFF. CDR3 nucleotides: TGTGCCAGCAGCTACCAGGGGGTGGGCACTGAAGCTTTCTTT.

The V gene is TRBV7-3, the J gene TRBJ1-1, with D unresolved. Looked up from germline, CDR1 is SGHTA and CDR2 is FQGTGA. The CDR3 totals 13 residues. The V and J ends lost 5 bases and 1 base respectively, with 8 bases between them. CDR3 in amino acids: CASSLAGNTEAFF. DNA for the CDR3: TGTGCCAGCAGCCTTGCCGGGAACACTGAAGCTTTCTTT.

CDR3 loop: CASSSLTGRKVYEQYF. Written as DNA, the CDR3 is TGTGCCAGCAGCTCTTTGACAGGGAGAAAGGTCTACGAGCAGTACTTC. This chain connects TRBV7-9 to TRBJ2-7; 7 bases are shared with TRBD1. The CDR3 has 16 amino acids. Germline assignment: CDR1 SEHNR and CDR2 FQNEAQ (reference sequence). V lost 4 bases to trimming and J lost 3 bases; unmatched junction nucleotides: 12.

The V call is TRBV5-1, the J call TRBJ2-7; 11 bases are a match to TRBD1. V shed 2 bases, J shed 5 bases, and the junction held 3 bases outside the gene matches. CDR3 length: 14 residues. Germline CDR1 is SGHRS and CDR2 is YFSETQ. The CDR3 loop reads CASSFGTGGDEQYF. CDR3 in DNA: TGCGCCAGCAGCTTCGGGACAGGGGGTGACGAGCAGTACTTC.

The chain recombines TRBV9 with TRBJ2-5; 13 bases line up with TRBD2. This CDR3 comprises 15 residues. V was clipped by 3 bases and J by 5 bases; unmatched bases: 4. CDR1 and CDR2 (germline): SGDLS, YYNGEE. The chain's CDR3 is CASSAGLAGRETQYF. CDR3 bases: TGTGCCAGCAGCGCGGGACTAGCGGGAAGGGAGACCCAGTACTTC.

Only one count was recorded for this clone. The J gene is TRBJ2-6, the V gene TRBV29-1, with 9 bases fitting TRBD1. V lost 6 bases and J lost 2; bases outside the gene matches: 11. The CDR3 has 17 amino acids. In germline, CDR1 is SQVTM, CDR2 ANQGSEA. This CDR3 reads CSVGYRGRSPGANVLTF. In DNA, the CDR3 is TGCAGCGTCGGTTACAGGGGGCGATCCCCTGGGGCCAACGTCCTGACTTTC.